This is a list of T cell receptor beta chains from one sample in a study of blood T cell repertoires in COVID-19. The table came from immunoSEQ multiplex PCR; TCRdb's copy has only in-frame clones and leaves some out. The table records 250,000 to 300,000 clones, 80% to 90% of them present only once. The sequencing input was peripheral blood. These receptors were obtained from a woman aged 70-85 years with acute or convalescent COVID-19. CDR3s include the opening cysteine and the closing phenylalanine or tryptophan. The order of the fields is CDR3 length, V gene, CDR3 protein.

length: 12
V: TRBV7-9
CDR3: CASSLDWQPQHF

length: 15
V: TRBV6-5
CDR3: CASGYGTGKNYGYTF

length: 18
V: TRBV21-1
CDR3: CASSKGGRAGGTTDTQYF

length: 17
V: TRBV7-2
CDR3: CASSFLASGASTDTQYF

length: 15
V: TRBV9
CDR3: CASSATGLSTDTQYF

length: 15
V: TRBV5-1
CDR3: CASSSTERPNTEAFF

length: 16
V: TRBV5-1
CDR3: CASSLGQGEYNSPLHF

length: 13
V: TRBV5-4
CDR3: CASSLGRTEKLFF

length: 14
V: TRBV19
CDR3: CASSMGQGASEQYF

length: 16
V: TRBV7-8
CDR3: CASSSTGTSNGETQYF

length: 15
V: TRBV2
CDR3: CASLGTPSRTGELFF

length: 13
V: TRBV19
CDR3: CASKSRAAYEQYF

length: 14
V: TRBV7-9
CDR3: CASSPTGSRYGYTF

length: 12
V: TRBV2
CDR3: CASGGLHQPQHF

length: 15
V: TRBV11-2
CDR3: CASSPRPSAGEPQHF

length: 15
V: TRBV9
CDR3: CASSVTSGVFDEQFF

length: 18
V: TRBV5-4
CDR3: CASSLGGLRTNTGNGYTF

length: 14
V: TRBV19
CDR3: CASSNQPGQGLRFF

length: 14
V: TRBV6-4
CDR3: CASRMDRNTGELFF

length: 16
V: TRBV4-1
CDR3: CASSPYDRGGTGELFF

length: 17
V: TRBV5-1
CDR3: CASSSGQGLAKGAEAFF

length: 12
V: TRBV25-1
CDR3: CASNSGSGGYTF

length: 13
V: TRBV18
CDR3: CASSQDRNTEAFF

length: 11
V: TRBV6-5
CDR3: CASKGIYGYTF

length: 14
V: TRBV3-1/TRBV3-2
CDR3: CASSLGQLNQPQHF

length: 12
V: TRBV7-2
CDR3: CASSARDREQFF

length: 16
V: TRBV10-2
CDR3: CASSPAGPDTGNTIYF

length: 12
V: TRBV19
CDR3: CASSIHGVEQFF

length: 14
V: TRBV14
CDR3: CASSQDWSSVRQYF

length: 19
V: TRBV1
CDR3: CTSSQEGGQLTISGNTIYF

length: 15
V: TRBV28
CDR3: CASGFETGLVGELFF

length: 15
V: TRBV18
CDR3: CASSPERGWGETQYF

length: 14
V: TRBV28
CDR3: CATSAGTGVEKLFF

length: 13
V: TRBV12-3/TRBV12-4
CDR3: CASSMGGDNVLTF

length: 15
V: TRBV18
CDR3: CASSPAPGRDQPQHF

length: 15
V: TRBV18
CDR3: CASSPEGTGAGGYTF

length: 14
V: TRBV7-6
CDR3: CASSLEPVNQPQHF

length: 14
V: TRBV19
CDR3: CASRTRQVNQPQHF

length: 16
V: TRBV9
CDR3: CASSVVSTGSYNEQFF

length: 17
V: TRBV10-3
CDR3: CAISKGQLRDSNQPQHF

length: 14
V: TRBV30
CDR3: CAWSVGGSGNTIYF

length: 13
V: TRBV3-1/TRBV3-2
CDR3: CASSPLRDRGLFF

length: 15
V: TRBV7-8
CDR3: CASSLGGTSGQPQHF

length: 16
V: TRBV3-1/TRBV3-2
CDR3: CASSRTRGSSYNEQFF

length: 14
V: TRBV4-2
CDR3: CASSQAGGYSPLHF